The sequence of this T cell receptor beta chain was determined in a study of shared clonotypes between healthy human individuals. Study details: Aged 18 to 49, the donors were two women and a few men. Study-level points and caveats: The small donor group covered limited genetic and exposure diversity.

The table came from immunoSEQ multiplex PCR; TCRdb's copy has only in-frame clones and leaves some out. The table lists roughly 2.1 million clones, around 93% of them singletons. Positively selected for CCR7, the CD45RO-negative cells used as naive CD8 cells excluded terminally differentiated effector memory CD45RA+ cells. Regarding this clone: Its cognate antigen is unknown.

The length of the CDR3 is 16 residues. V lost 2 bases, J lost 2 bases, and 3 bases stayed unmatched. Germline V lookup: CDR1 LGHNA, CDR2 YNFKEQ. The chain has TRBV4-2 and TRBJ2-1; 10 bases line up with TRBD2. The specimen sequenced was naive CD8+ T cells from PBMCs. The origin of this receptor is a man aged 18-30 years in good health. Some clones in this sample may be carry-over from other donors' samples. DNA for the CDR3: TGTGCCAGCAGCCAATCCGGGACTAGCGCCTACAATGAGCAGTTCTTC. Its protein is CASSQSGTSAYNEQFF.